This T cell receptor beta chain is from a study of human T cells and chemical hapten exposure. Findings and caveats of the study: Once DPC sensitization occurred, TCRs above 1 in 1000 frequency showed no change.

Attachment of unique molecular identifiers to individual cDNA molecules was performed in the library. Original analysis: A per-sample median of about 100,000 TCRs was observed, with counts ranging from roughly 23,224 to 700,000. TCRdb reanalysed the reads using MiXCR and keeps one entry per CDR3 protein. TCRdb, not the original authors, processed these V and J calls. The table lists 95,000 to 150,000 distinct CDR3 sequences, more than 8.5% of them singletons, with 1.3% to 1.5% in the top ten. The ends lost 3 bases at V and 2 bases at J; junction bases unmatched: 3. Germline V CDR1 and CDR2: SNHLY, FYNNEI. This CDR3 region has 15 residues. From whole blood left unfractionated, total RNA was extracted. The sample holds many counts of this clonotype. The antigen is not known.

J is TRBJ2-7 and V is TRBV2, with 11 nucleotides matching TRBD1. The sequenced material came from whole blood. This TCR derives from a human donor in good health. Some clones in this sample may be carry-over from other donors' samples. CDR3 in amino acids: CASSEGGQGAYEQYF. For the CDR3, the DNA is TGTGCCAGCAGTGAGGGGGGACAGGGGGCCTACGAGCAGTACTTC. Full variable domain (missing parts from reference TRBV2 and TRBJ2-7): EPEVTQTPSHQVTQMGQEVILRCVPISNHLYFYWYRQILGQKVEFLVSFYNNEISEKSEIFDDQFSVERPDGSNFTLKIRSTKLEDSAMYFCASSEGGQGAYEQYFGPGTRLTVT.